This T cell receptor beta chain was recorded in a study of T cell responses to AZD1222 COVID-19 vaccine. The CDR3 has 17 residues. Looked up from germline, CDR1 is MNHEY and CDR2 is SVGEGT. With V trimmed by 5 bases and J by 4 bases, 7 bases remained unmatched. Clones were read by immunoSEQ multiplex PCR, and TCRdb kept only the in-frame ones, dropping some. The table has approximately 140,000 clones, about 92% seen once. The receptor comes from an adult who received the AZD1222 COVID-19 vaccine. The starting material was peripheral blood, obtained 28 days after the second AZD1222 dose. This chain uses TRBV6-2 or TRBV6-3 with TRBJ2-3, with 15 bases identical to TRBD2. The CDR3 coding sequence is TGTGCCAGCAGTCCCGGGACTAGCGGGAGGATAGCAGATACGCAGTATTTT. Protein: CASSPGTSGRIADTQYF.